This T cell receptor beta chain comes out of a study of T-cell reconstitution after alpha-beta-depleted transplantation in children. The CDR3 is made up of 13 amino acids. Trimming cost V 5 bases and J 1 base, with 10 bases left between them. CDR1 and CDR2 from the germline V gene are GTSNPN and SVGIG (reference sequence). Molecular barcoding with unique molecular identifiers was used for the TCRbeta library. TCRdb recomputed calls from the PCR reads with MiXCR, one row per CDR3 protein. Of about 400,000 distinct CDR3 sequences listed, roughly 21% are singletons. This clonotype was picked up one time.

The sequence was collected from a human donor who donated a stem cell graft to a child with acute myeloid leukemia. V and J are TRBV30 and TRBJ2-3; a weak D match, TRBD2 (5 bases). The sequencing used PBMCs from the stem cell graft donor, collected from the stem cell graft. CDR3 in DNA: TGTGCCTGGGCTGCAGCGGGCACAGATACGCAGTATTTT. Encoded protein: CAWAAAGTDTQYF. The variable domain in full, completed from reference TRBV30 and TRBJ2-3, reads SQTIHQWPATLVQPVGSPLSLECTVEGTSNPNLYWYRQAAGRGLQLLFYSVGIGQISSEVPQNLSASRPQDRQFILSSKKLLLSDSGFYLCAWAAAGTDTQYFGPGTRLTVL.